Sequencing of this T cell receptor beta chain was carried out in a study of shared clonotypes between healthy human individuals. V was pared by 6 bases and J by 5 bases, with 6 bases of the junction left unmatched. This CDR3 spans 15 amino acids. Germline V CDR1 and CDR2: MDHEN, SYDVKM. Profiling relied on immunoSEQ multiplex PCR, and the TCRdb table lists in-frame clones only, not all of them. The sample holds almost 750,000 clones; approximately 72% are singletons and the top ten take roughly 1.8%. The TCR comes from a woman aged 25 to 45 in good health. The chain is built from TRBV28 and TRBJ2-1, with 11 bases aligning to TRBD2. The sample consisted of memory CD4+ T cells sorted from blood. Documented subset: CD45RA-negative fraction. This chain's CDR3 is CASSIAGGPHNEQFF. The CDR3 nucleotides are TGTGCCAGCAGCATAGCGGGAGGGCCGCACAATGAGCAGTTCTTC.